Listed below are T cell receptor beta chains from one sample, sequenced in a study of cytomegalovirus exposure and HLA in healthy donors. This table comes from immunoSEQ multiplex PCR, and its TCRdb copy is limited to in-frame clones, with some not included. The sample comprises under 200,000 clones, approximately 80% of which are singletons, and 1.5% to 2% rests with the top ten. The source material was PBMCs. These receptor sequences come from a woman in her thirties in good health and CMV-seronegative. Both conserved end residues are part of each CDR3.

j_gene | v_gene | len | CDR3aa
TRBJ1-1 | TRBV5-1 | 15 | CASTLPTGGSTEAFF
TRBJ2-3 | TRBV7-8 | 18 | CASSRRGDLSISTDTQYF
TRBJ2-7 | TRBV6-1 | 15 | CASSRSGTISDEQYF
TRBJ2-7 | TRBV7-9 | 16 | CASSLMTGATNYEQYF
TRBJ1-2 | TRBV2 | 13 | CASSDRGAGGYTF
TRBJ1-2 | TRBV7-9 | 14 | CASSSPGGSDGYTF
TRBJ2-7 | TRBV7-9 | 16 | CASSPGLAGVRYEQYF
TRBJ1-2 | TRBV5-6 | 15 | CASSPRGLGNYGYTF
TRBJ2-7 | TRBV9 | 14 | CASSLGLAQYEQYF
TRBJ2-1 | TRBV10-3 | 14 | CAIATLAGANEQFF
TRBJ2-1 | TRBV11-2 | 12 | CANGPFGSEQFF
TRBJ2-4 | TRBV7-2 | 19 | CASSSPARLAGVGKNIQYF
TRBJ2-7 | TRBV7-9 | 12 | CASSPKAYEQYF
TRBJ1-1 | TRBV6-1 | 15 | CASSSRDRGHTEAFF
TRBJ2-7 | TRBV6-1 | 14 | CASSEAQGEIVKYF
TRBJ1-5 | TRBV19 | 17 | CASSIGSGQGGSQPQHF
TRBJ2-5 | TRBV7-9 | 14 | CASSSPRERETQYF
TRBJ2-7 | TRBV5-1 | 15 | CASKVRTGGDYEQYF
TRBJ2-1 | TRBV9 | 16 | CASSVAGGVSYNEQFF
TRBJ2-5 | TRBV15 | 15 | CATSRDGQGRETQYF
TRBJ2-7 | TRBV2 | 13 | CAMTGGLRYEQYF
TRBJ1-1 | TRBV29-1 | 14 | CSVDTRDRATEAFF